This passage covers 6 T cell receptor beta chains from one sample sequenced in a study of cytomegalovirus exposure and HLA in healthy donors. The study ran its PCR with 60 Vbeta and 13 Jbeta primers. Some clones are missing from TCRdb's copy, which holds only in-frame ones; the method was immunoSEQ multiplex PCR. The data contain 150,000 to 170,000 clones, nearly 80% of them singletons. Sequenced material: PBMCs. The source is a man aged 25-45 years in good health and CMV-seropositive.

J is TRBJ1-3 and V is TRBV7-2, with a possible D match to TRBD1 (5 bases). V was clipped by 4 bases and J by 7 bases, with 11 bases between them. In germline, CDR1 is SGHTA, CDR2 FQGNSA. The CDR3 loop spans 13 amino acids. CDR3 protein: CASSSRQGNTIYF. For the CDR3, the DNA is TGTGCCAGCAGCTCCCGGCAGGGCAACACCATATATTTT.

This chain uses TRBV10-3 with TRBJ2-1, with D possibly matching TRBD1 (6 bases). The CDR3 totals 14 residues. CDR1 ENHRY and CDR2 SYGVKD come from the germline V gene. Trimming left V 0 bases short and J 6 bases short, with 9 bases between. In DNA, the CDR3 is TGTGCCATCAGTGAGTCACAGGGTGGCAATGAGCAGTTCTTC. Amino acid sequence: CAISESQGGNEQFF.

This clone was recorded a few times. CDR3 sequence: CASSLGSTGGNEQYF. The CDR3 DNA reads as TGTGCCAGCAGCTTAGGTTCGACGGGAGGGAACGAGCAGTACTTC. V gene TRBV7-2 combines with J gene TRBJ2-7; 8 bases line up with TRBD2. V was pared by 1 base and J by 5 bases, with 7 bases of the junction left unmatched. The CDR3 has 15 amino acids. The germline V gene has CDR1 SGHTA and CDR2 FQGNSA.

The V gene is TRBV28, the J gene TRBJ1-2; TRBD1 might be the D (5 bases). Germline-derived CDR1 and CDR2 are MDHEN and SYDVKM. Trimming stripped 5 bases from V and 0 bases from J, with 19 bases between. CDR3 length equals 17 residues. The CDR3 here is CASSQGIGGEANYGYTF. CDR3 in DNA: TGTGCCAGCAGTCAAGGTATTGGAGGGGAGGCTAACTATGGCTACACCTTC.

The chain links TRBV6-5 to TRBJ2-7; 11 positions agree with TRBD2. The length of the CDR3 is 15 residues. Trimming at V came to 2 bases and at J to 6 bases, leaving 6 bases not matched to a gene. Germline V CDR1 and CDR2: MNHEY, SVGAGI. The CDR3 DNA follows: TGTGCCAGCAGTTACCGTCTAGCGGGAGGTCGCGAGCAGTACTTC. It codes for CASSYRLAGGREQYF.

CDR3: CAISGTSGSIYEQYF. CDR3 in DNA: TGTGCCATCAGCGGGACTAGCGGGAGTATCTACGAGCAGTACTTC. The rearrangement joins TRBV10-3 to TRBJ2-7, with 14 bases fitting TRBD2. Trimming cost V 6 bases and J 3 bases; bases outside gene matches: 4. Looked up from germline, CDR1 is ENHRY and CDR2 is SYGVKD. The CDR3 spans 15 residues.